These 26 T cell receptor beta chains share one sample of origin, sequenced in a study of cytotoxic CD8 clonotypes in ibrutinib-treated CLL. Sequencing was performed with immunoSEQ multiplex PCR; in TCRdb, only in-frame clones are kept and a portion is missing. Of almost 85,000 clones listed, about 86% are singletons. The sample was PBMCs, taken before ibrutinib treatment. These TCRs come from a human donor with chronic lymphocytic leukemia.

The chain uses TRBV5-1 and TRBJ2-7, with TRBD2 identical over 8 bases. Germline lookup yields CDR1 SGHRS and CDR2 YFSETQ. The CDR3 has 16 amino acids. V shed 0 bases and J 5 bases; nucleotides not matched to a gene: 10. The CDR3 here is CASSLVVAGSRDEQYF. CDR3 sequence (DNA): TGCGCCAGCAGCTTGGTGGTAGCGGGATCTAGAGACGAGCAGTACTTC.

The V gene is TRBV4-1, the J gene TRBJ2-5; tentative D call: TRBD2 (6 bases). Germline CDR1 and CDR2: MGHRA and YSYEKL. V gave up 5 bases and J gave up 2 bases, with 18 bases separating them. The CDR3 totals 16 residues. In DNA, the CDR3 is TGCGCCAGCAGCTCATTTGGCGGGGAGCCACAAGAGACCCAGTACTTC. Translation: CASSSFGGEPQETQYF.

J is TRBJ2-3 and V is TRBV7-2, with a tentative D call TRBD2 (7 bases). There are 15 residues in the CDR3. V was cut by 5 bases and J by 11 bases, with 23 bases left in between. Germline V gene data show CDR1 as SGHTA and CDR2 as FQGNSA. CDR3 nucleotides: TGTGCCAGCAGCCCCGGGCTAGCGGAGGGCAGGGGGCAGTATTTT. It yields the protein CASSPGLAEGRGQYF.

This chain joins TRBV5-1 and TRBJ1-1; D unresolved. Germline values: CDR1 SGHRS, CDR2 YFSETQ. The V and J ends lost 0 bases and 3 bases respectively, with 18 bases between them. CDR3 size: 17 residues. The CDR3 nucleotides read TGCGCCAGCAGCTTGGACGGGCGGACCGGGTCTCACACTGAAGCTTTCTTT. This translates into CASSLDGRTGSHTEAFF.

This clone was seen just once. V gene TRBV9 combines with J gene TRBJ2-6, with a possible D match to TRBD2 (6 bases). V lost 3 bases, J lost 4 bases, and 23 bases lay in between. Germline CDR1 SGDLS, CDR2 YYNGEE. The CDR3 is 19 amino acids. The CDR3 DNA is TGTGCCAGCAGCGCGCCGGAGGGGATACCAGGAAGAGGGGCCAACGTCCTGACTTTC. Amino acid sequence: CASSAPEGIPGRGANVLTF. The full variable domain, in which reference TRBV9 and TRBJ2-6 provide the parts outside the CDR3, is DSGVTQTPKHLITATGQRVTLRCSPRSGDLSVYWYQQSLDQGLQFLIQYYNGEERAKGNILERFSAQQFPDLHSELNLSSLELGDSALYFCASSAPEGIPGRGANVLTFGAGSRLTVL.

This chain links TRBV6-5 with TRBJ2-7, with D perhaps matching TRBD1 or TRBD2 (5 bases each). V shed 2 bases and J shed 2 bases, with 16 bases lying between them. Germline V gene lookup returns CDR1 MNHEY and CDR2 SVGAGI. The CDR3 contains 16 residues. CDR3 region: CASSYNRGGMTYEQYF. For the CDR3, the DNA is TGTGCCAGCAGTTACAACCGTGGGGGTATGACCTACGAGCAGTACTTC.

The chain joins TRBV5-1 to TRBJ2-4, with D perhaps matching TRBD2 (6 bases). Germline CDR1 reads SGHRS; CDR2 reads YFSETQ. CDR3 length equals 15 residues. Between the trimmed V and J ends, which lost 0 bases and 1 base, there was a span of 8 bases. CDR3 residues: CASSLDAGAKNIQYF. The DNA for the CDR3 is TGCGCCAGCAGCTTGGATGCGGGGGCCAAAAACATTCAGTACTTC. The complete variable domain, with remaining parts taken from reference TRBV5-1 and TRBJ2-4, reads KAGVTQTPRYLIKTRGQQVTLSCSPISGHRSVSWYQQTPGQGLQFLFEYFSETQRNKGNFPGRFSGRQFSNSRSEMNVSTLELGDSALYLCASSLDAGAKNIQYFGAGTRLSVL.

This sequence joins TRBV9 and TRBJ2-4; unclear D gene. The germline gives CDR1 SGDLS, CDR2 YYNGEE. Trimming removed 3 bases from V and 2 bases from J, with 12 bases in between. This CDR3 is 15 amino acids long. For the CDR3, the DNA is TGTGCCAGCAGCGCCGACTCTTTTTCCAAAAACATTCAGTACTTC. This sequence encodes CASSADSFSKNIQYF.

The V and J genes are TRBV11-3 and TRBJ2-1; TRBD2 might be the D (7 bases). Trimming took off 10 bases at V and 4 bases at J, with 17 bases between the two ends. The CDR3 has 14 amino acids. From germline, CDR1 is SGHNT and CDR2 YENEEA. CDR3 nucleotides: TGTGCCACCTCGAGGGGGGGGAGTTACAATGAGCAGTTCTTC. Amino acid sequence: CATSRGGSYNEQFF.

The chain has TRBV7-9 and TRBJ2-7, with 13 bases identical to TRBD2. The CDR3 runs 18 residues. Germline lookup yields CDR1 SEHNR and CDR2 FQNEAQ (reference sequence). Germline trimming cut 5 bases from V and 2 bases from J; bases unmatched to any gene: 12. The CDR3 reads CASSPQRTSGSAAYEQYF. CDR3 bases: TGTGCCAGCAGCCCCCAACGGACTAGCGGGAGCGCCGCCTACGAGCAGTACTTC.

CDR3 loop: CASSSPSWGTDTQYF. DNA of the CDR3: TGTGCCAGCAGTTCTCCCTCCTGGGGCACAGATACGCAGTATTTT. This rearrangement joins TRBV27 to TRBJ2-3; D ambiguous. The germline V and J ends were trimmed by 4 bases and 1 base, with 12 bases remaining between them. CDR1 is MNHEY and CDR2 is SMNVEV in the germline V gene (reference sequence). CDR3 length: 15 residues.

This chain links TRBV2 with TRBJ1-2; a possible D gene is TRBD1 (6 bases). The CDR3 extends over 14 amino acids. CDR1 SNHLY and CDR2 FYNNEI come from the germline V gene. Trimming stripped 6 bases from V and 1 base from J, with 12 bases between. The CDR3, as DNA: TGTGCCAGCAGGGACAGATCGAGTAACTATGGCTACACCTTC. Translated, it gives CASRDRSSNYGYTF.

The chain combines TRBV4-2 with TRBJ1-2, with 8 nucleotides matching TRBD1. Germline lookup yields CDR1 LGHNA and CDR2 YNFKEQ. The CDR3 sequence is 14 residues long. The V and J ends lost 3 bases and 5 bases, in that order; junction bases with no gene match: 5. CDR3 sequence reads: CASSQSGTGYGYTF. CDR3 DNA: TGTGCCAGCAGCCAGTCCGGGACAGGATATGGCTACACCTTC.

Points on this clone: One junction end disagrees with the germline gene, perhaps due to a read error. V and J are TRBV10-3 and TRBJ2-7, with 10 bases fitting TRBD2. In germline, CDR1 is ENHRY, CDR2 SYGVKD. This CDR3 has 13 residues. The CDR3 coding sequence is TGTGCCATCAGTGTCGATTTGGGACTAGCGTCGGGGTTC. Protein sequence: CAISVDLGLASGF.

The V gene is TRBV7-3, the J gene TRBJ2-2; D assignment may be TRBD1 or TRBD2 (5 bases each). CDR3 size: 14 residues. CDR1 and CDR2 (germline): SGHTA, FQGTGA. Deletions cut 5 bases from V and 4 bases from J, with 11 bases between. As DNA, the CDR3 is TGTGCCAGCAGCGTGCCGGGGCGCACCGGGGAGCTGTTTTTT. Translation gives CASSVPGRTGELFF.

CDR3 sequence reads: CASSQGQSTNYGYTF. CDR3 nucleotides: TGCGCCAGCAGCCAAGGGCAGAGTACTAACTATGGCTACACCTTC. The J gene is TRBJ1-2, the V gene TRBV5-1; D is unclear. V gave up 4 bases and J gave up 0 bases, with 13 bases separating them. The CDR3 has 15 residues. Germline V CDR1 and CDR2: SGHRS, YFSETQ. The whole variable domain, filled in from reference TRBV5-1 and TRBJ1-2, reads KAGVTQTPRYLIKTRGQQVTLSCSPISGHRSVSWYQQTPGQGLQFLFEYFSETQRNKGNFPGRFSGRQFSNSRSEMNVSTLELGDSALYLCASSQGQSTNYGYTFGSGTRLTVV.

The chain links TRBV6-5 to TRBJ1-2; D is uncertain. CDR1 and CDR2 (germline): MNHEY, SVGAGI. The germline V and J ends were trimmed by 0 bases and 2 bases, with 13 bases remaining between them. This CDR3 is 16 amino acids long. The CDR3 DNA sequence: TGTGCCAGCAGTTACTCCAGCCGGTTTATCAACTATGGCTACACCTTC. It translates to CASSYSSRFINYGYTF.

This rearrangement joins TRBV6-5 to TRBJ2-7; perhaps TRBD1 as D (7 bases). There are 16 residues in the CDR3. V lost 2 bases, J lost 0 bases, and 14 bases lay in between. Germline-derived CDR1 and CDR2 are MNHEY and SVGAGI. The CDR3 nucleotides are TGTGCCAGCAGTTACGGAGGGACAGAATACTCCTACGAGCAGTACTTC. Its translation: CASSYGGTEYSYEQYF.

This clone was recorded once. The rearrangement joins TRBV4-2 to TRBJ1-5; TRBD1 matches 9 bases. CDR3 size: 16 residues. Germline CDR1 LGHNA, CDR2 YNFKEQ. The J segment lost 4 bases and the V segment lost 4 bases, leaving 8 bases of the junction unmatched. The CDR3 coding sequence is TGTGCCAGCAGCCCCTCCGGGACAGGGATAAATCAGCCCCAGCATTTT. Translation: CASSPSGTGINQPQHF.

This rearrangement joins TRBV4-3 to TRBJ2-7; D remains ambiguous. Germline loops: CDR1 LGHNA, CDR2 YSLEER. The CDR3 covers 15 residues. V lost 2 bases and J lost 3, with 14 bases in between. For the CDR3, the DNA is TGCGCCAGCAGCCAACCGGGCCATATAAACTACGAGCAGTACTTC. Amino acids: CASSQPGHINYEQYF.

The V gene is TRBV5-1, the J gene TRBJ1-3; weak D call: TRBD1 (6 bases). This CDR3 spans 16 amino acids. With 4 bases removed from V and 0 bases from J, the gap between germline ends came to 14 bases. Germline V gene sequence: CDR1 SGHRS, CDR2 YFSETQ. As DNA, the CDR3 is TGCGCCAGCAGCCTGGGGGGCTTGAGCTCTGGAAACACCATATATTTT. Its translation is CASSLGGLSSGNTIYF.

The V call is TRBV18, the J call TRBJ2-1; D is unresolved. Trimming left V 2 bases short and J 5 bases short, with 10 bases between. The germline gives CDR1 KGHSH, CDR2 LQKENI. The CDR3 runs 14 residues. CDR3 amino acids: CASSPLAEDNEQFF. In DNA form, the CDR3 reads TGTGCCAGCTCACCATTAGCAGAGGACAATGAGCAGTTCTTC.

The chain uses TRBV7-9 and TRBJ1-3, with 7 bases fitting TRBD1. J was trimmed by 0 bases and V by 5 bases; bases with no gene match: 7. The CDR3 consists of 16 residues. Germline V gene sequence: CDR1 SEHNR, CDR2 FQNEAQ (reference sequence). This CDR3 is CASSALQGSSGNTIYF. CDR3 nucleotide sequence: TGTGCCAGCAGCGCACTACAGGGGTCCTCTGGAAACACCATATATTTT.

The V call is TRBV6-1, the J call TRBJ2-7, with 9 positions matching TRBD2. Looked up from germline, CDR1 is MNHNS and CDR2 is SASEGT. The CDR3 is 15 residues long. V shed 3 bases, J shed 7 bases, and the junction held 10 bases outside the gene matches. In nucleotides, the CDR3 is TGTGCCAGCAGTGATTTCCGCGGGAGGGCGGGTGAGCAGTACTTC. Residues: CASSDFRGRAGEQYF.

The V gene is TRBV2, the J gene TRBJ2-5; no clear D gene. Between the trimmed V and J ends, which lost 5 bases and 4 bases, there was a span of 5 bases. CDR1 and CDR2 from the germline V gene are SNHLY and FYNNEI. The CDR3 extends over 11 amino acids. The CDR3 here is CASSPRETQYF. The CDR3 DNA sequence: TGTGCCAGCAGTCCTCGAGAGACCCAGTACTTC.

The rearrangement uses TRBV6-5 and TRBJ1-1, with D unclear. This CDR3 contains 14 residues. The germline gives CDR1 MNHEY, CDR2 SVGAGI. V shed 3 bases and J shed 0 bases, with 8 bases lying between them. CDR3 protein: CASSYGRMNTEAFF. DNA for the CDR3: TGTGCCAGCAGTTATGGTCGCATGAACACTGAAGCTTTCTTT.